Each of the 27 T cell receptor beta chains below was sequenced from the same sample in a study of blood T cell repertoires in COVID-19. Produced via immunoSEQ multiplex PCR; TCRdb's table is partial and in-frame only. This sample has 230,000 or so clones; 75% to 85% occur once, and the top ten carry roughly 8%. The sample taken for sequencing was peripheral blood. The receptors derive from an elderly woman with COVID-19, enrolled during active disease.

This clone was seen more than once but under ten times. The chain joins TRBV2 to TRBJ2-5, with 8 bases aligning to TRBD2. This CDR3 comprises 12 residues. The germline gives CDR1 SNHLY, CDR2 FYNNEI. Trimming took 8 bases from V and 4 from J; bases not matched to a gene: 3. The CDR3 sequence is CASLAGGETQYF. The CDR3 DNA reads as TGTGCCAGCCTAGCGGGTGGAGAGACCCAGTACTTC.

V usage is TRBV6-1 and J usage is TRBJ1-4; no definite D call. Germline V CDR1 and CDR2: MNHNS, SASEGT. The CDR3 consists of 15 residues. Deletions cut 1 base from V and 4 bases from J, with 10 bases between. The CDR3 here is CASSEGWTYNEKLFF. CDR3 DNA sequence: TGTGCCAGCAGTGAAGGCTGGACTTATAATGAAAAACTGTTTTTT.

The chain links TRBV6-2 or TRBV6-3 to TRBJ2-1; a weak D match, TRBD2 (7 bases). This CDR3 comprises 17 residues. Germline V gene data show CDR1 as MNHEY and CDR2 as SVGEGT. The germline V and J ends were trimmed by 6 bases and 4 bases, with 22 bases remaining between them. The CDR3, as DNA: TGTGCCAGCAGCTTAGGGGGGGGCCTCGGGTTATACAATGAGCAGTTCTTC. Amino acid sequence: CASSLGGGLGLYNEQFF.

V is TRBV7-2 and J is TRBJ1-1; 9 nucleotides agree with TRBD1. V trimming: 6 bases; J trimming: 11 bases; junction bases outside the gene matches: 13. The CDR3 length is 14 residues. Germline V lookup: CDR1 SGHTA, CDR2 FQGNSA. The CDR3 bases are TGTGCCAGCAGTTTCACAGGGGGCGCCTTGAGGGCTTTCTTT. Its protein product is CASSFTGGALRAFF.

V gene TRBV19 combines with J gene TRBJ1-4; the match to TRBD1 covers 9 bases. The CDR3 runs 15 residues. CDR1 and CDR2 from the germline V gene are LNHDA and SQIVND (reference sequence). Losses at the gene ends were 2 bases for V and 10 bases for J; bases not matched to a gene: 8. The DNA for the CDR3 is TGTGCCAGTAGTATAAGTGGGACAGGGATTGTAAAACTGTTTTTT. It yields the protein CASSISGTGIVKLFF.

The V and J genes are TRBV5-1 and TRBJ2-2, with 7 nucleotides matching TRBD1. Trimming at V came to 5 bases and at J to 6 bases, leaving 10 bases not matched to a gene. Germline CDR1 is SGHRS and CDR2 is YFSETQ. The CDR3 contains 15 residues. The CDR3 region has the DNA TGCGCCAGCAGACAGGACAGGACGGGTCCCGGGGAGCTGTTTTTT. This translates into CASRQDRTGPGELFF.

CDR3 sequence (DNA): TGCGCCAGCGGCACCCAGTACTCTGGGGCCAACGTCCTGACTTTC. Protein sequence: CASGTQYSGANVLTF. The V and J genes are TRBV10-2 and TRBJ2-6; no clear D gene. Trimming took 8 bases from V and 0 from J, leaving 11 bases between them. CDR3 length: 15 residues. Per the germline V gene, CDR1 is WSHSY and CDR2 is SAAADI.

This chain links TRBV6-5 with TRBJ1-2, with 7 positions matching TRBD1. There are 13 residues in the CDR3. V lost 6 bases, J lost 3 bases, and 4 bases stayed unmatched. Per the germline V gene, CDR1 is MNHEY and CDR2 is SVGAGI. The CDR3 spells CASSPGQYYGYTF. The CDR3 region has the DNA TGTGCCAGCAGCCCGGGACAGTACTATGGCTACACCTTC.

The chain has TRBV19 and TRBJ2-6; the D gene is possibly TRBD2 (5 bases). Germline V CDR1 and CDR2: LNHDA, SQIVND (reference sequence). V lost 6 bases, J lost 1 base, and 7 bases lay in between. The CDR3 length is 14 residues. CDR3 in DNA: TGTGCCAGTAGACGGGATTCTGGGGCCAACGTCCTGACTTTC. Translation: CASRRDSGANVLTF.

The CDR3 nucleotides are TGTGCCAGCAGTTCCCCCGGGGTGGAGCAGTTCTTC. Protein: CASSSPGVEQFF. The V call is TRBV27, the J call TRBJ2-1, with D perhaps matching TRBD2 (5 bases). Trimming removed 4 bases at V and 10 bases at J, with 11 bases between. This CDR3 region has 12 residues. CDR1 is MNHEY, CDR2 SMNVEV, per germline (reference sequence).

The chain couples TRBV3-1 (or the pseudogene TRBV3-2) to TRBJ2-1; the match to TRBD2 covers 14 bases. The CDR3 has 20 amino acids. Germline V gene lookup returns CDR1 LGHDT and CDR2 YNNKEL (reference sequence). V was clipped by 0 bases and J by 3 bases; unmatched bases: 10. The CDR3 reads CASSQDSPRLAGGLYNEQFF. The CDR3 nucleotides read TGTGCCAGCAGCCAAGACTCTCCTAGACTAGCGGGGGGGCTCTACAATGAGCAGTTCTTC.

The chain is built from TRBV6-5 and TRBJ1-1; 9 nucleotides agree with TRBD1. The germline gives CDR1 MNHEY, CDR2 SVGAGI. The CDR3 totals 13 residues. The ends lost 6 bases at V and 6 bases at J; junction bases unmatched: 5. The CDR3 DNA is TGTGCCAGCAGCCGGGACAGGGTCGCTGAAGCTTTCTTT. Protein product: CASSRDRVAEAFF.

In DNA, the CDR3 is TGTGCCAGCTCAGGGGGCTATGGCTACACCTTC. Translation gives CASSGGYGYTF. The J gene is TRBJ1-2, the V gene TRBV27; 7 bases match TRBD1. The CDR3 covers 11 residues. V dropped 8 bases and J dropped 4; count of bases not matched to a gene: 1. The germline CDR1 and CDR2 sequences are MNHEY and SMNVEV (reference sequence).

In its sample, this clone was seen a few times. The chain combines TRBV27 with TRBJ1-2, with 7 bases aligning to TRBD1. The germline CDR1 and CDR2 sequences are MNHEY and SMNVEV (reference sequence). Trimming at V came to 5 bases and at J to 4 bases, leaving 4 bases not matched to a gene. This CDR3 contains 13 residues. This CDR3 reads CASSPPGGYGYTF. The CDR3 DNA reads as TGTGCCAGCAGTCCCCCAGGGGGCTATGGCTACACCTTC.

This clone was recorded only once. The CDR3 DNA follows: TGTGCCAGCAGCTTACGACGGACAGGCAAAGAGACCCAGTACTTC. Its translation is CASSLRRTGKETQYF. The chain links TRBV7-3 to TRBJ2-5; TRBD1 agrees at 7 bases. Trimming cost V 2 bases and J 3 bases; bases outside gene matches: 6. This CDR3 has 15 amino acids. Germline CDR1 SGHTA, CDR2 FQGTGA.

V is TRBV19 and J is TRBJ2-3; D is uncertain. The CDR3 is made up of 14 amino acids. V was clipped by 9 bases and J by 3 bases, with 16 bases between them. The V gene's germline CDR1 is LNHDA and CDR2 SQIVND (reference sequence). Written as DNA, the CDR3 is TGTGCCAGCAACCCAGGTTACCGAACAGATACGCAGTATTTT. Amino acids: CASNPGYRTDTQYF.

The V gene is TRBV5-1, the J gene TRBJ1-5; 9 bases are a match to TRBD1. The length of the CDR3 is 14 residues. Germline CDR1 reads SGHRS; CDR2 reads YFSETQ. J was trimmed by 6 bases and V by 4 bases; bases with no gene match: 5. CDR3 in DNA: TGCGCCAGCAGCGACACAGGGGGCAGTCAGCCCCAGCATTTT. The encoded protein is CASSDTGGSQPQHF.

This rearrangement joins TRBV7-2 to TRBJ2-1; maybe TRBD2 (6 bases). The CDR3 is 14 amino acids. Germline-derived CDR1 and CDR2 are SGHTA and FQGNSA. The germline V and J ends were trimmed by 5 bases and 9 bases, with 17 bases remaining between them. DNA for the CDR3: TGTGCCAGCAGCCCAGGAGGGGTTAGACTTGAGCAGTTCTTC. Amino acid sequence: CASSPGGVRLEQFF. Combining the CDR3 with reference TRBV7-2 and TRBJ2-1 gives the whole variable domain GAGVSQSPSNKVTEKGKDVELRCDPISGHTALYWYRQSLGQGLEFLIYFQGNSAPDKSGLPSDRFSAERTGGSVSTLTIQRTQQEDSAVYLCASSPGGVRLEQFFGPGTRLTVL.

CDR3 in DNA: TGCGCCAGCAGCTTACCGACAGGGGCGGTTAATGAAAAACTGTTTTTT. Protein product: CASSLPTGAVNEKLFF. This chain connects TRBV5-1 to TRBJ1-4, with 8 positions matching TRBD1. Germline CDR1 SGHRS, CDR2 YFSETQ. J lost 4 bases, V lost 2 bases, and 7 bases had no gene match. This CDR3 has 16 amino acids.

With regard to this clone: The identical CDR3 is also encoded by other nucleotide sequences in the sample. V and J are TRBV7-2 and TRBJ1-4; 9 bases fit TRBD1. The junction had 10 bases not matched to a gene; V was cut back by 5 bases and J by 9 bases. In germline, CDR1 is SGHTA, CDR2 FQGNSA. This CDR3 is built from 15 residues. This CDR3 is CASSLTGTGSKKLFF. For the CDR3, the DNA is TGTGCCAGCAGCCTGACCGGGACAGGGAGTAAAAAACTGTTTTTT.

The CDR3 spells CASSQGIGTSGNSPLHF. The DNA for the CDR3 is TGTGCCAGCAGCCAAGGAATCGGGACATCTGGTAATTCACCCCTCCACTTT. The genes are TRBV3-1 (or the pseudogene TRBV3-2) and TRBJ1-6; maybe TRBD1 (6 bases). The CDR3 runs to 17 residues. Per germline, CDR1 LGHDT and CDR2 YNNKEL (reference sequence). V lost 1 base, J lost 6 bases, and 16 bases lay in between.

This chain connects TRBV5-8 to TRBJ2-7; D possibly corresponds to TRBD1 (5 bases). Per germline, CDR1 SGHTS and CDR2 YDEGEE. This CDR3 comprises 13 residues. V was trimmed by 5 bases and J by 8 bases, leaving 17 bases between them. The CDR3 sequence is CASRFTGPRQQYF. The CDR3 DNA reads TGTGCCAGCAGATTCACAGGACCCAGGCAGCAGTACTTC.

The chain uses TRBV14 and TRBJ2-5; TRBD2 might be the D (6 bases). V dropped 4 bases and J dropped 5 bases, with 14 bases sitting between them. The CDR3 has 14 amino acids. Germline values: CDR1 SGHDN, CDR2 FVKESK. This CDR3 reads CASSRPRGTETQYF. In DNA, the CDR3 is TGTGCCAGCAGCCGCCCCCGGGGGACGGAGACCCAGTACTTC. Based on the CDR3 plus reference TRBV14 and TRBJ2-5, the full variable domain is EAGVTQFPSHSVIEKGQTVTLRCDPISGHDNLYWYRRVMGKEIKFLLHFVKESKQDESGMPNNRFLAERTGGTYSTLKVQPAELEDSGVYFCASSRPRGTETQYFGPGTRLLVL.

This rearrangement joins TRBV30 to TRBJ2-1; D is possibly TRBD2 (5 bases). Germline V gene lookup returns CDR1 GTSNPN and CDR2 SVGIG (reference sequence). Deletions cut 2 bases from V and 0 bases from J, with 11 bases between. The CDR3 has 15 amino acids. The CDR3 sequence is CAWSKTRSSYNEQFF. DNA for the CDR3: TGTGCCTGGAGTAAAACTAGGAGCTCCTACAATGAGCAGTTCTTC.

The chain couples TRBV3-1 (or the pseudogene TRBV3-2) to TRBJ1-2; 8 bases agree with TRBD1. Germline CDR1 and CDR2: LGHDT and YNNKEL (reference sequence). J lost 2 bases, V lost 6 bases, and 8 bases had no gene match. CDR3 length: 15 residues. This CDR3 is CASRSTGVMNYGYTF. The CDR3 nucleotides read TGTGCCAGCAGATCGACAGGGGTAATGAACTATGGCTACACCTTC.

Ten or more counts support this clone. The V gene is TRBV6-5, the J gene TRBJ1-6; no definite D call. V was cut by 2 bases and J by 5 bases, with 7 bases left in between. CDR1 and CDR2 (germline): MNHEY, SVGAGI. This CDR3 region has 14 residues. This CDR3 reads CASSYRSDNSPLHF. The CDR3 nucleotides read TGTGCCAGCAGTTACCGGTCGGATAATTCACCCCTCCACTTT.

The count of this clone is one. The genes are TRBV7-9 and TRBJ1-1; D is perhaps TRBD1 (6 bases). Trimming shortened V by 5 bases and J by 4 bases, and 17 bases separated the two germline ends. The CDR3 length is 15 residues. Germline CDR1 and CDR2: SEHNR and FQNEAQ (reference sequence). The CDR3 bases are TGTGCCAGCAGCGTGCCCGGGGGGGGCATCACTGAAGCTTTCTTT. Its protein is CASSVPGGGITEAFF.